The next 29 T cell receptor beta chains were all read from a single sample in a study of blood T cells in healthy people across ages. Next came a second PCR, run for about 7 to 11 cycles, which used a sample-barcoded 5' primer along with a J-beta primer mix. TCRdb fed the 5' RACE reads into MiXCR, producing one record per CDR3 protein. Here the sample spans 550,000 to 800,000 distinct CDR3 sequences, over 20% being singletons. Sequenced sample: blood. These receptors all stem from an older man in good health.

This clonotype turned up a few times. This chain joins TRBV2 and TRBJ2-5; possible D gene TRBD2, 5 bases. The J call may be faulty, since TRBJ2-7 better matches the DNA end. The CDR3 extends over 14 amino acids. Germline V gene sequence: CDR1 SNHLY, CDR2 FYNNEI. CDR3: CASSERRGPFEQYF. The CDR3 nucleotides are TGTGCCAGCAGTGAACGCCGGGGTCCCTTCGAGCAGTACTTC.

This clonotype was seen a single time. The CDR3 nucleotides read TGTGCCAGCAGCCAAATACAGGGTGGCATTCAGTACTTC. Protein: CASSQIQGGIQYF. The chain combines TRBV3-1 with TRBJ2-4, with D maybe TRBD1 (6 bases). Germline-derived CDR1 and CDR2 are LGHDT and YNNKEL (reference sequence). This CDR3 is 13 amino acids long. The ends were cut back, 2 bases at V and 9 bases at J, with 11 bases in the middle.

The gene calls are TRBV3-1 and TRBJ2-1; 8 bases are a match to TRBD1. The V gene end was trimmed by 3 bases and the J gene end by 1 base; junction bases not matched to a gene: 5. The CDR3 is 16 amino acids. CDR1 and CDR2 (germline): LGHDT, YNNKEL (reference sequence). CDR3 in DNA: TGTGCCAGCAGCCACCTGACAGGGGTTTCCTACAATGAGCAGTTCTTC. It encodes CASSHLTGVSYNEQFF.

This clonotype appeared a few times. V gene TRBV6-5 combines with J gene TRBJ2-6; no clear D gene. V lost 4 bases and J 1 base, leaving 8 bases between the germline ends. Germline V gives CDR1 MNHEY, CDR2 SVGAGI. The CDR3 has 15 amino acids. DNA for the CDR3: TGTGCCAGCAGTTCTTTCAGTTCTGGGGCCAACGTCCTGACTTTC. Its protein product is CASSSFSSGANVLTF.

The sample holds one count of this clonotype. The chain links TRBV20-1 to TRBJ2-1; no reliable D call. Trimming shortened V by 6 bases and J by 6 bases, and 15 bases separated the two germline ends. CDR1 and CDR2 from the germline V gene are DFQATT and SNEGSKA (reference sequence). The CDR3 has 13 amino acids. The CDR3 bases are TGCAGTGCGGACGAAGGGAACGTCAATGAGCAGTTCTTC. Translation: CSADEGNVNEQFF.

This clonotype was picked up a small number of times. The genes are TRBV20-1 and TRBJ1-5; no clear D. The CDR3 is made up of 13 amino acids. The V end was cut by 3 bases, the J end by 2 bases, with 8 bases between. The germline V gene has CDR1 DFQATT and CDR2 SNEGSKA (reference sequence). CDR3 nucleotide sequence: TGCAGTGCTAGTTTGGAGGGCAATCAGCCCCAGCATTTT. Amino acid sequence: CSASLEGNQPQHF.

For this clonotype: A much larger clone is a single base away; this may be a read error. V gene TRBV5-5 combines with J gene TRBJ2-3; no definite D call. Trimming shortened V by 1 base and J by 0 bases, and 9 bases separated the two germline ends. The CDR3 covers 15 residues. The germline CDR1 and CDR2 sequences are SGHKS and YYEKEE (reference sequence). The CDR3 region is CASSLSQASTDTQYF. For the CDR3, the DNA is TGTGCCAGCAGCTTGTCTCAGGCCAGCACAGATACGCAGTATTTT.

This clonotype was counted only a few times. V is TRBV20-1 and J is TRBJ2-5; no clear D. The CDR3 spans 12 residues. V was clipped by 0 bases and J by 7 bases, with 9 bases between them. Germline V CDR1 and CDR2: DFQATT, SNEGSKA (reference sequence). The CDR3 DNA follows: TGCAGTGCTAGAGATCCCCGTTGGACCCAGTACTTC. Protein sequence: CSARDPRWTQYF.

J is TRBJ2-4 and V is TRBV7-2; no clear D gene. Germline V gene lookup returns CDR1 SGHTA and CDR2 FQGNSA. V was clipped by 0 bases and J by 0 bases, with 12 bases between them. This CDR3 has 17 residues. CDR3 DNA sequence: TGTGCCAGCAGCTTAGCTGGCCAGATACTAGCCAAAAACATTCAGTACTTC. Translating it yields CASSLAGQILAKNIQYF.

This clonotype came up a few times. The V gene is TRBV18, the J gene TRBJ2-5; TRBD2 might be the D (6 bases). Deletions cut 4 bases from V and 5 bases from J, with 14 bases between. The germline CDR1 and CDR2 sequences are KGHSH and LQKENI. The CDR3 consists of 14 residues. The CDR3 loop is CASSLLEGAETQYF. CDR3 bases: TGTGCCAGCTCACTCTTGGAGGGCGCTGAGACCCAGTACTTC.

In its sample, this clonotype was seen a few times. J is TRBJ1-5 and V is TRBV7-2; 10 bases are a match to TRBD1. Per germline, CDR1 SGHTA and CDR2 FQGNSA. The junction had 3 bases not matched to a gene; V was cut back by 5 bases and J by 5 bases. The CDR3 contains 14 residues. The CDR3 reads CASSRGQGDQPQHF. The CDR3 nucleotides read TGTGCCAGCAGCCGAGGACAGGGGGATCAGCCCCAGCATTTT.

This clonotype was detected only a few times. The V gene is TRBV29-1, the J gene TRBJ1-2; a possible D gene is TRBD1 (6 bases). The CDR3 is 13 amino acids. V was pared by 1 base and J by 5 bases, with 11 bases between. The germline gives CDR1 SQVTM, CDR2 ANQGSEA. The CDR3 region is CSVEVRGGYGYTF. Here the CDR3 DNA reads TGCAGCGTTGAAGTAAGGGGGGGATATGGCTACACCTTC. The full variable domain, with the rest looked up from reference TRBV29-1 and TRBJ1-2, is SAVISQKPSRDICQRGTSLTIQCQVDSQVTMMFWYRQQPGQSLTLIATANQGSEATYESGFVIDKFPISRPNLTFSTLTVSNMSPEDSSIYLCSVEVRGGYGYTFGSGTRLTVV.

The chain employs TRBV10-3 and TRBJ2-2; 9 bases are shared with TRBD2. The ends lost 9 bases at V and 2 bases at J; junction bases unmatched: 10. The CDR3 runs to 16 residues. The V gene's germline CDR1 is ENHRY and CDR2 SYGVKD. The CDR3: CAIKLRTSDNTGELFF. Written as DNA, the CDR3 is TGTGCCATAAAATTACGGACTAGCGACAACACCGGGGAGCTGTTTTTT.

This clonotype turned up a few times. This rearrangement joins TRBV15 to TRBJ2-5; D not certain. The DNA matches TRBJ2-7 better at its end, which makes the J call doubtful. This CDR3 has 12 amino acids. Germline CDR1 and CDR2: LNHNV and YYDKDF (reference sequence). The CDR3 nucleotides are TGTGCCACCAGCAAGTCGGGCTACGAGCAGTACTTC. Protein product: CATSKSGYEQYF.

This clonotype was found a few times. This sequence joins TRBV2 and TRBJ1-1, with a weak D call TRBD1 (5 bases). This CDR3 comprises 12 residues. CDR1 is SNHLY and CDR2 is FYNNEI in the germline V gene. V was shortened by 4 bases and J by 4 bases, with 7 bases between the two germline ends. The CDR3 DNA is TGTGCCAGCAGTGGGGGGTTCACTGAAGCTTTCTTT. It translates to CASSGGFTEAFF.

This clonotype occurred a few times. The V and J genes are TRBV28 and TRBJ2-7; D not resolved. The V gene's germline CDR1 is MDHEN and CDR2 SYDVKM. V dropped 3 bases and J dropped 1 base, with 19 bases sitting between them. The CDR3 covers 17 residues. CDR3 loop: CASSFPPTATYSYEQYF. The CDR3 DNA reads as TGTGCCAGCAGTTTCCCCCCCACCGCAACATATTCCTACGAGCAGTACTTC. Combining the CDR3 with reference TRBV28 and TRBJ2-7 gives the whole variable domain DVKVTQSSRYLVKRTGEKVFLECVQDMDHENMFWYRQDPGLGLRLIYFSYDVKMKEKGDIPEGYSVSREKKERFSLILESASTNQTSMYLCASSFPPTATYSYEQYFGPGTRLTVT.

The V and J genes are TRBV7-9 and TRBJ1-2; no reliable D call. This CDR3 contains 14 residues. Trimming stripped 1 base from V and 7 bases from J, with 13 bases between. Germline CDR1 and CDR2: SEHNR and FQNEAQ (reference sequence). The CDR3 reads CASSLDPGSAGYTF. CDR3 sequence (DNA): TGTGCCAGCAGCTTAGATCCGGGTTCGGCTGGCTACACCTTC.

V and J are TRBV28 and TRBJ1-4; D is unclear. Germline loops: CDR1 MDHEN, CDR2 SYDVKM. The V gene lost 2 bases and the J gene lost 4 bases, with 11 bases spanning the gap. The length of the CDR3 is 15 residues. The CDR3 coding sequence is TGTGCCAGCAGTTTAGTCCGTAAGGGTAATGAAAAACTGTTTTTT. Translating it yields CASSLVRKGNEKLFF.

The genes are TRBV6-5 and TRBJ1-4; 10 bases are a match to TRBD1. Trimming took 6 bases from V and 7 from J; bases not matched to a gene: 8. Germline assignment: CDR1 MNHEY and CDR2 SVGAGI. This CDR3 region has 15 residues. As DNA, the CDR3 is TGTGCCAGCAGCCAGGGCGGGACAGGGGCTGAAAAACTGTTTTTT. Translation: CASSQGGTGAEKLFF.

The V call is TRBV7-2, the J call TRBJ2-7; D ambiguous. Trimming left V 6 bases short and J 2 bases short, with 11 bases between. The CDR3 is 13 amino acids. Germline lookup yields CDR1 SGHTA and CDR2 FQGNSA. CDR3 amino acids: CASRGPATYEQYF. The CDR3 nucleotides are TGTGCCAGCAGGGGCCCAGCAACCTACGAGCAGTACTTC.

The V and J genes are TRBV2 and TRBJ1-6; weak D call: TRBD1 (6 bases). Trimming cost V 4 bases and J 9 bases, with 7 bases left between them. This CDR3 has 12 residues. Per germline, CDR1 SNHLY and CDR2 FYNNEI. Written as DNA, the CDR3 is TGTGCCAGCAGTGCAGGGGCTTCACCCCTCCACTTT. Its protein product is CASSAGASPLHF.

V and J are TRBV7-2 and TRBJ2-7; 7 bases agree with TRBD2. The V and J ends lost 3 bases and 2 bases, in that order; junction bases with no gene match: 7. From germline, CDR1 is SGHTA and CDR2 FQGNSA. The CDR3 runs 15 residues. The CDR3 DNA reads TGTACCAGCAGCTTGGCGGGAGTATCGACCTACGAGCAGTACTTC. It codes for CTSSLAGVSTYEQYF. Full variable domain (remainder filled in from reference TRBV7-2 and TRBJ2-7): GAGVSQSPSNKVTEKGKDVELRCDPISGHTALYWYRQSLGQGLEFLIYFQGNSAPDKSGLPSDRFSAERTGGSVSTLTIQRTQQEDSAVYLCTSSLAGVSTYEQYFGPGTRLTVT.

This clonotype was counted only a few times. This sequence joins TRBV3-1 and TRBJ2-4; D ambiguous. The V gene lost 2 bases and the J gene lost 8 bases, with 13 bases spanning the gap. CDR1 is LGHDT, CDR2 YNNKEL, per germline (reference sequence). The CDR3 has 14 residues. In nucleotides, the CDR3 is TGTGCCAGCAGCCAAATAGGTGGAGTGGACATTCAGTACTTC. The encoded protein is CASSQIGGVDIQYF.

This clonotype was seen many times. The gene calls are TRBV6-5 and TRBJ1-2; D is unresolved. The CDR3 is 13 residues long. The ends were cut back, 6 bases at V and 7 bases at J, with 15 bases in the middle. The germline gives CDR1 MNHEY, CDR2 SVGAGI. CDR3 in DNA: TGTGCCAGCAGCCCCCCCGGGTGGGCTGGCTACACCTTC. It specifies CASSPPGWAGYTF.

This clonotype was counted between two and nine times. A junction boundary mismatches the germline segment, possibly from a read error. V usage is TRBV7-2 and J usage is TRBJ2-3; D may match TRBD1 or TRBD2 (5 bases each). CDR1 SGHTA and CDR2 FQGNSA come from the germline V gene. The CDR3 runs to 13 residues. CDR3 sequence: CASSPRDAAQQYF. CDR3 coding DNA: TGTGCCAGCAGCCCTCGGGACGCCGCCCAGCAGTACTTT.

A few counts support this clonotype. The chain combines TRBV7-2 with TRBJ2-5, with 9 nucleotides matching TRBD1. This CDR3 is built from 15 residues. CDR1 is SGHTA, CDR2 FQGNSA, per germline. J lost 5 bases, V lost 5 bases, and 9 bases had no gene match. CDR3: CASSGYTGGRETQYF. The DNA of the CDR3 is TGTGCCAGCAGCGGTTATACAGGGGGCCGCGAGACCCAGTACTTC.

About this clonotype: A read error is possible here, since a much larger clone lies one base away. V gene TRBV24-1 combines with J gene TRBJ2-5; 12 nucleotides agree with TRBD2. This CDR3 comprises 16 residues. From germline, CDR1 is KGHDR and CDR2 SFDVKD. Trimming cost V 4 bases and J 3 bases; bases outside gene matches: 5. This chain's CDR3 is CATSEQRLAGEETQYF. In DNA form, the CDR3 reads TGTGCCACCAGTGAACAAAGACTAGCGGGAGAAGAGACCCAGTACTTC.

This clonotype came up a few times. The rearrangement uses TRBV7-3 and TRBJ2-3; 7 bases are a match to TRBD2. Germline CDR1 reads SGHTA; CDR2 reads FQGTGA. The CDR3 extends over 15 amino acids. Trimming took 5 bases from V and 6 from J; bases not matched to a gene: 11. The CDR3 loop is CASSTSGARSDTQYF. The CDR3 region has the DNA TGTGCCAGCAGCACAAGCGGGGCCCGCAGTGATACGCAGTATTTT.

There are a few counts of this clonotype. V gene TRBV2 combines with J gene TRBJ1-2; possibly TRBD1 for D (5 bases). Trimming cost V 4 bases and J 0 bases, with 12 bases left between them. The CDR3 loop spans 15 amino acids. Germline CDR1 is SNHLY and CDR2 is FYNNEI. Here the CDR3 reads CASSAGAGANYGYTF. The CDR3 DNA follows: TGTGCCAGCAGTGCTGGGGCAGGAGCTAACTATGGCTACACCTTC.